This record concerns one T cell receptor beta chain sequence. Its specificity is unknown. This specimen belongs to a study of cytomegalovirus exposure and HLA in healthy donors. Study conclusions and caveats: Through in vitro validation, three CMV-associated chains were shown to be specific for CMV antigens.

The PCR employed 60 Vbeta primers together with 13 Jbeta primers. The repertoire was sequenced with immunoSEQ multiplex PCR; TCRdb's copy has only in-frame clones and lacks some. The sample contains 250,000 to 300,000 clones, around nine tenths of which appear only once. Sequences were obtained from PBMCs. The TCR comes from a girl aged 2-10 years in good health and CMV-seronegative.

CDR3 region: CASSPAESYGYTF. Written as DNA, the CDR3 is TGTGCCAGCAGTCCGGCGGAATCGTATGGCTACACCTTC. This chain uses TRBV6-1 with TRBJ1-2; D gene ambiguous. This CDR3 comprises 13 residues. V was cut by 5 bases and J by 5 bases, with 12 bases left in between. The V gene's germline CDR1 is MNHNS and CDR2 SASEGT.